The TCR beta chain under discussion was sequenced for a study of cytomegalovirus exposure and HLA in healthy donors. Study background: Drawn from HLA-typed donors, 80 million to 95 million unique TCRs were held in an early data release.

The CDR3 contains 17 residues. J was trimmed by 6 bases and V by 0 bases; bases with no gene match: 13. CDR1 and CDR2 from the germline V gene are GTSNPN and SVGIG (reference sequence). Points from the study as a whole: Despite most TCR sequences being rare, some public TCRs occurred in many donors. Previously analyzed data showed that most TCR beta V segments were productive at a frequency of about 90% or about 30%.

As concerns this clone: As yet, its antigen is unknown.

Both 60 Vbeta primers and 13 Jbeta primers went into the PCR. Some clones are missing from TCRdb's copy, which holds only in-frame ones; the method was immunoSEQ multiplex PCR. The sample has about 130,000 clones, around 75% seen once; the top ten hold 3% to 3.5%. The sequence was obtained from a woman aged 45-65 years in good health and CMV-seronegative. The V gene is TRBV30, the J gene TRBJ2-3, with TRBD2 matching 9 bases. The sample taken for sequencing was PBMCs. In nucleotides, the CDR3 is TGTGCCTGGAGTGTCAAGGGGGCGGGAGGGCCGGGTGATACGCAGTATTTT. Translating gives CAWSVKGAGGPGDTQYF.